A selection of T cell receptor beta chains follows, all from one sample in a study of blood T cell repertoires in COVID-19. TCRdb's copy holds only in-frame clones and misses some; the assay was immunoSEQ multiplex PCR. There are 180,000 or so clones in the sample; roughly 76% occur only once, and approximately 10% lies in the top ten. What was sequenced was peripheral blood. These TCRs come from a middle-aged woman with COVID-19, enrolled during active disease. Each CDR3 is given with its conserved first and last residue. D genes are given only for firm matches. Clone size is given for some rows only: seen once, a few or many times, or a class if the clone is expanded.

J gene	D gene	clone size	V gene	CDR3 protein	CDR3 DNA
TRBJ2-1	TRBD1	-	TRBV7-9	CASSYRQGVREQFF	TGTGCCAGCAGCTATCGACAGGGGGTCAGGGAGCAGTTCTTC
TRBJ1-2	-	-	TRBV6-4	CASSDASGGYTF	TGTGCCAGCAGTGACGCCTCGGGTGGCTACACCTTC
TRBJ2-6	-	-	TRBV27	CASSPTAGAGLSGANVLTF	TGTGCCAGCAGTCCGACTGCGGGGGCAGGTCTCTCTGGGGCCAACGTCCTGACTTTC
TRBJ2-7	TRBD1	-	TRBV5-1	CASSSQEGQGFYEQYF	TGCGCCAGCAGCTCGCAAGAGGGACAGGGGTTCTACGAGCAGTACTTC
TRBJ2-1	TRBD2	once	TRBV6-1	CASSEGSGRGIFF	TGTGCCAGCAGTGAAGGGAGCGGGAGAGGAATTTTCTTC
TRBJ2-1	TRBD2	few	TRBV19	CASNGRGSYNEQFF	TGTGCCAGTAACGGGAGGGGCTCCTACAATGAGCAGTTCTTC
TRBJ2-2	-	-	TRBV2	CASSEKGWYNTGELFF	TGTGCCAGCAGTGAGAAGGGGTGGTATAACACCGGGGAGCTGTTTTTT
TRBJ2-2	-	once	TRBV2	CASRHRAGELFF	TGTGCCAGCAGGCACAGGGCCGGGGAGCTGTTTTTT
TRBJ2-7	-	-	TRBV19	CASSEVADYEQYF	TGTGCCAGTAGTGAAGTGGCAGATTACGAGCAGTACTTC
TRBJ1-4	-	-	TRBV2	CASVRQATKQEKLFF	TGTGCCAGCGTACGACAGGCAACGAAGCAGGAAAAACTGTTTTTT
TRBJ2-1	-	-	TRBV3-1/TRBV3-2	CASSQESWRSDTHRNEQFF	TGTGCCAGCAGCCAAGAAAGTTGGCGGTCCGATACGCACCGCAATGAGCAGTTCTTC
TRBJ2-1	-	-	TRBV11-2	CASSLIFGGSYNEQFF	TGTGCCAGCAGCTTAATCTTCGGGGGTTCCTACAATGAGCAGTTCTTC
TRBJ1-3	-	few	TRBV15	CATSRDPRVLSGNTIYF	TGTGCCACCAGCAGAGATCCGAGGGTCTTGTCTGGAAACACCATATATTTT
TRBJ1-4	-	-	TRBV19	CASTGSWGEKLFF	TGTGCCAGTACGGGGAGCTGGGGAGAAAAACTGTTTTTT
TRBJ2-1	TRBD1	-	TRBV5-1	CASSGQGALGNEQFF	TGCGCCAGCAGCGGACAGGGGGCTTTGGGCAATGAGCAGTTCTTC
TRBJ2-7	-	-	TRBV6-5	CASSPFRSPEGEQYF	TGTGCCAGCAGCCCCTTTCGGTCTCCCGAGGGCGAGCAGTACTTC
TRBJ2-3	TRBD1	-	TRBV9	CASSVEGQGADTQYF	TGTGCCAGCAGCGTAGAGGGACAGGGGGCGGATACGCAGTATTTT
TRBJ2-1	TRBD2	once	TRBV2	CASNLLAGDLEQFF	TGTGCCAGCAACTTACTAGCGGGGGACCTTGAGCAGTTCTTC
TRBJ2-5	-	-	TRBV7-8	CASSFMGARGQKKETQYF	TGTGCCAGCAGCTTTATGGGGGCGCGAGGTCAAAAAAAAGAGACCCAGTACTTC
TRBJ1-4	TRBD1	-	TRBV28	CASNPGGINEKLFF	TGTGCCAGCAATCCAGGGGGCATAAATGAAAAACTGTTTTTT
TRBJ2-5	-	-	TRBV7-9	CASSLSIGETQYF	TGTGCCAGCAGCTTAAGTATCGGGGAGACCCAGTACTTC
TRBJ2-6	TRBD1	-	TRBV2	CASGQGKSGANVLTF	TGTGCCAGCGGACAGGGCAAATCTGGGGCCAACGTCCTGACTTTC
TRBJ2-6	-	once	TRBV18	CASSRTGLSGANVLTF	TGTGCCAGCTCACGAACAGGGCTCTCTGGGGCCAACGTCCTGACTTTC
TRBJ2-5	-	-	TRBV14	CASSQGATRLYQETQYF	TGTGCCAGCAGCCAAGGGGCTACCCGCCTGTACCAAGAGACCCAGTACTTC
TRBJ1-2	-	-	TRBV7-9	CASSLAQGWNYGYTF	TGTGCCAGCAGCTTAGCGCAGGGCTGGAACTATGGCTACACCTTC
TRBJ1-1	-	-	TRBV6-6	CASSYSELLNTEAFF	TGTGCCAGCAGTTACTCTGAACTACTGAACACTGAAGCTTTCTTT
TRBJ2-1	TRBD2	-	TRBV5-4	CASRERLAGGSSSYNEQFF	TGTGCCAGCAGAGAGAGACTAGCGGGGGGCTCAAGCTCCTACAATGAGCAGTTCTTC
TRBJ1-1	TRBD1	-	TRBV13	CASSVGQAINTEAFF	TGTGCCAGCAGCGTGGGACAGGCGATAAACACTGAAGCTTTCTTT
TRBJ1-5	-	-	TRBV6-5	CASSSRGGRGQPQHF	TGTGCCAGCAGTTCCCGGGGGGGGAGAGGTCAGCCCCAGCATTTT
TRBJ1-5	TRBD1	-	TRBV19	CASSILSGGNQPQHF	TGTGCCAGTAGTATATTGTCAGGGGGTAATCAGCCCCAGCATTTT
TRBJ1-2	TRBD1	-	TRBV6-5	CASIPGQGRYGYTF	TGTGCCAGCATCCCAGGACAGGGTCGCTATGGCTACACCTTC
TRBJ2-1	TRBD2	-	TRBV10-3	CAISGSGRGSYNEQFF	TGTGCCATCAGTGGAAGCGGGAGGGGGTCCTACAATGAGCAGTTCTTC
TRBJ2-3	TRBD2	-	TRBV30	CAWSVPGLAASTDTQYF	TGTGCCTGGAGTGTACCGGGACTAGCGGCTAGCACAGATACGCAGTATTTT
TRBJ2-3	TRBD1	-	TRBV19	CASSPRQGTTDTQYF	TGTGCCAGTAGTCCACGACAGGGAACCACAGATACGCAGTATTTT
TRBJ2-7	-	few	TRBV7-3	CASSPGVSYEQYF	TGTGCCAGCAGCCCAGGGGTCTCCTACGAGCAGTACTTC
TRBJ2-1	TRBD1	-	TRBV5-4	CASSLDRSSYNEQFF	TGTGCCAGCAGCCTGGACAGGAGCTCCTACAATGAGCAGTTCTTC
TRBJ2-3	-	-	TRBV27	CASDHDSNPTDTQYF	TGTGCCAGCGACCACGATAGCAACCCCACAGATACGCAGTATTTT
TRBJ1-5	-	-	TRBV4-1	CASSHTHRSNQPQHF	TGCGCCAGCAGCCACACACACCGAAGCAATCAGCCCCAGCATTTT
TRBJ2-2	-	-	TRBV11-2	CASSFEAGELFF	TGTGCCAGCAGCTTCGAGGCGGGGGAGCTGTTTTTT
TRBJ1-4	-	-	TRBV4-1	CASSQDRGTLTNEKLFF	TGCGCCAGCAGCCAAGATCGGGGGACTCTAACTAATGAAAAACTGTTTTTT
TRBJ1-4	TRBD1	-	TRBV29-1	CSVITGVEKLFF	TGCAGCGTGATTACAGGGGTTGAAAAACTGTTTTTT
TRBJ2-5	TRBD1	-	TRBV18	CASSEDRETQYF	TGTGCCAGCTCAGAGGACAGGGAGACCCAGTACTTC